This T cell receptor (beta chain) was obtained from a study of blood T cell repertoires in COVID-19. Study-wide background: The cDNA or gDNA used as material had been derived from T cells, B-cell-depleted T cells, or PBMCs.

The CDR3 loop spans 17 amino acids. The V segment lost 6 bases and the J segment 3 bases; nucleotides outside the gene matches: 12. CDR1 and CDR2 from the germline V gene are SGHTA and FQGTGA. Here immunoSEQ multiplex PCR was the method, and the copy in TCRdb shows in-frame clones only, minus some. Among 150,000 to 180,000 clones listed, roughly 80% were seen once. The rearrangement uses TRBV7-3 and TRBJ2-1, with 9 bases that match TRBD1. Sequenced: peripheral blood. The source is a woman aged 55-69 years with acute or convalescent COVID-19. CDR3 nucleotides: TGTGCCAGCAGAGGTTCAACCGGGACAGGGTTCTACAATGAGCAGTTCTTC. It translates to CASRGSTGTGFYNEQFF.